These 30 T cell receptor beta chains originate from one sample sequenced in a study of cytomegalovirus exposure and HLA in healthy donors. Use of 60 Vbeta and 13 Jbeta primers characterized the PCR. Libraries were prepared by immunoSEQ multiplex PCR; TCRdb keeps only in-frame clonotypes and omits some of them. The data contain more than 150,000 clones, roughly 77% of them seen just once; the ten biggest clones take up 1%. Material for sequencing was PBMCs. All receptors derive from a woman aged 50 to 65 in good health and CMV-seropositive.

The chain carries TRBV9 and TRBJ1-2, with 8 nucleotides matching TRBD1. Per germline, CDR1 SGDLS and CDR2 YYNGEE. The CDR3 totals 17 residues. J was trimmed by 4 bases and V by 0 bases; bases with no gene match: 11. CDR3 in amino acids: CASSVDPHRGMGYGYTF. DNA of the CDR3: TGTGCCAGCAGCGTAGACCCCCACAGGGGGATGGGCTATGGCTACACCTTC.

The chain couples TRBV19 to TRBJ2-5; 7 positions match TRBD1. Germline V gene sequence: CDR1 LNHDA, CDR2 SQIVND (reference sequence). Unmatched junction bases numbered 9, after V lost 3 bases and J lost 2 bases. The CDR3 is 16 residues long. This CDR3 reads CASSMRLMTGQETQYF. CDR3 DNA sequence: TGTGCCAGTAGTATGCGTCTTATGACAGGGCAAGAGACCCAGTACTTC.

This clone was found a few times. The V call is TRBV10-2, the J call TRBJ1-2; no clear D gene. The ends were cut back, 7 bases at V and 1 base at J, with 7 bases in the middle. The CDR3 has 12 residues. CDR1 is WSHSY and CDR2 is SAAADI in the germline V gene. The CDR3 is CASMRDNYGYTF. For the CDR3, the DNA is TGCGCCAGCATGAGAGATAACTATGGCTACACCTTC.

The chain employs TRBV28 and TRBJ1-1; unclear D gene. Germline CDR1 reads MDHEN; CDR2 reads SYDVKM. Trimming cost V 6 bases and J 6 bases, with 14 bases left between them. The CDR3 loop spans 13 amino acids. CDR3 sequence reads: CASRSRDFSEAFF. Here the CDR3 DNA reads TGTGCCAGCAGATCTCGGGATTTCTCTGAAGCTTTCTTT.

In nucleotides, the CDR3 is TGTGCCAGCAGTGTACCGGCCAGGGGCTGGAATTCACCCCTCCACTTT. Its translation is CASSVPARGWNSPLHF. The V call is TRBV6-1, the J call TRBJ1-6, with a weak D call TRBD1 (6 bases). Trimming cost V 4 bases and J 7 bases, with 17 bases left between them. The germline V gene has CDR1 MNHNS and CDR2 SASEGT. The CDR3 has 16 residues.

This clone was detected only a few times. The chain couples TRBV19 to TRBJ1-2; maybe TRBD1 (5 bases). The V end lost 6 bases, the J end lost 5 bases, and 10 bases lay between the germline ends. Germline V gene sequence: CDR1 LNHDA, CDR2 SQIVND (reference sequence). The CDR3 contains 12 residues. The CDR3 here is CASRTELYGYTF. CDR3 DNA sequence: TGTGCCAGTAGGACAGAGCTTTATGGCTACACCTTC.

The chain carries TRBV7-2 and TRBJ1-2; 10 bases map to TRBD1. V lost 6 bases and J lost 3; bases outside the gene matches: 7. CDR3 length: 15 amino acids. Germline CDR1 and CDR2: SGHTA and FQGNSA. The CDR3 loop reads CASRRQGARDYGYTF. CDR3 DNA: TGTGCCAGCAGACGACAGGGGGCGCGGGACTATGGCTACACCTTC.

To note about this clone: Other DNA sequences in the same sample also yield this CDR3. The chain combines TRBV5-1 with TRBJ2-1, with 16 bases identical to TRBD2. The germline V gene encodes CDR1 SGHRS and CDR2 YFSETQ. After removal of 5 bases from V and 8 bases from J, the junction contained 4 bases not matched to a gene. CDR3 length equals 15 residues. The CDR3 sequence is CASRPGTSGRDEQFF. The CDR3 DNA follows: TGCGCCAGCAGACCCGGGACTAGCGGGAGGGATGAGCAGTTCTTC.

About this clone: This sample also contains other DNA sequences that code for the same CDR3. This chain links TRBV5-1 with TRBJ1-3, with D tentatively TRBD1 (5 bases). Trimming took off 3 bases at V and 0 bases at J, with 7 bases between the two ends. CDR1 and CDR2 (germline): SGHRS, YFSETQ. The length of the CDR3 is 14 residues. This CDR3 reads CASSSQGSGNTIYF. CDR3 bases: TGCGCCAGCAGCTCGCAGGGCTCTGGAAACACCATATATTTT.

The chain employs TRBV28 and TRBJ2-1; 10 positions match TRBD1. The CDR3 covers 14 residues. Germline V CDR1 and CDR2: MDHEN, SYDVKM. With V trimmed by 4 bases and J by 9 bases, 6 bases remained unmatched. CDR3 DNA: TGTGCCAGCAGTTGGAGGACAGGGGGACCTGAGCAGTTCTTC. Translated: CASSWRTGGPEQFF. Drawing the rest from reference TRBV28 and TRBJ2-1, the complete variable domain is DVKVTQSSRYLVKRTGEKVFLECVQDMDHENMFWYRQDPGLGLRLIYFSYDVKMKEKGDIPEGYSVSREKKERFSLILESASTNQTSMYLCASSWRTGGPEQFFGPGTRLTVL.

The chain recombines TRBV5-1 with TRBJ2-1, with 12 bases aligning to TRBD2. The junction had 10 bases not matched to a gene; V was cut back by 7 bases and J by 14 bases. Germline CDR1 is SGHRS and CDR2 is YFSETQ. CDR3 length: 13 residues. Here the CDR3 reads CASGILAGGGEFF. The CDR3 DNA is TGCGCCAGCGGCATCCTAGCGGGAGGGGGGGAGTTCTTC.

This chain connects TRBV9 to TRBJ2-1; 8 nucleotides agree with TRBD2. This CDR3 comprises 16 residues. J gave up 4 bases and V 4 bases, and 10 bases lay outside the gene matches. The germline gives CDR1 SGDLS, CDR2 YYNGEE. CDR3 sequence (DNA): TGTGCCAGCAGCCCTCCCGGGGTAGCGGGGTACAATGAGCAGTTCTTC. The encoded protein is CASSPPGVAGYNEQFF.

The CDR3, as DNA: TGTGCCAGTAGTATAGCAGGGGATAAGTACACTGAAGCTTTCTTT. Protein product: CASSIAGDKYTEAFF. The chain carries TRBV19 and TRBJ1-1; maybe TRBD1 (6 bases). The germline V gene has CDR1 LNHDA and CDR2 SQIVND (reference sequence). The CDR3 extends over 15 amino acids. Trimming stripped 1 base from V and 3 bases from J, with 12 bases between.

A single count supports this clone. This sequence joins TRBV28 and TRBJ2-3; 9 bases agree with TRBD2. The ends lost 2 bases at V and 5 bases at J; junction bases unmatched: 5. Germline-derived CDR1 and CDR2 are MDHEN and SYDVKM. CDR3 length equals 15 residues. The CDR3 loop reads CASSLAGGPGDTQYF. The CDR3 DNA follows: TGTGCCAGCAGTTTAGCGGGGGGGCCTGGAGATACGCAGTATTTT.

The V and J genes are TRBV10-2 and TRBJ2-5; D is possibly TRBD1 (6 bases). The CDR3 spans 14 residues. The V end was cut by 0 bases, the J end by 3 bases, with 8 bases between. CDR1 and CDR2 from the germline V gene are WSHSY and SAAADI. The CDR3 DNA is TGCGCCAGCAGTGAGTCGAACAGGGAAGAGACCCAGTACTTC. Translated: CASSESNREETQYF.

The genes are TRBV25-1 and TRBJ2-2; D possibly corresponds to TRBD1 (6 bases). The CDR3 runs to 15 residues. Germline V gives CDR1 MGHDK, CDR2 SYGVNS. Trimming removed 1 base from V and 6 bases from J, with 12 bases in between. CDR3 coding DNA: TGTGCCAGCAGTGAATTTGGTGGGGGCCCCGGGGAGCTGTTTTTT. Amino acid sequence: CASSEFGGGPGELFF.

The CDR3: CATSRPPRLVVSRDTQYF. The CDR3 DNA sequence: TGTGCCACCAGCAGACCTCCTCGACTAGTCGTGTCCCGAGATACGCAGTATTTT. V usage is TRBV15 and J usage is TRBJ2-3; tentatively, D is TRBD2 (6 bases). Trimming pared 2 bases from V and 5 bases from J, leaving 23 bases between. CDR1 and CDR2 from the germline V gene are LNHNV and YYDKDF (reference sequence). This CDR3 spans 18 amino acids.

In its sample, this clone was seen once. The chain is built from TRBV28 and TRBJ2-5; the match to TRBD1 covers 7 bases. From germline, CDR1 is MDHEN and CDR2 SYDVKM. The CDR3 sequence is 14 residues long. V dropped 11 bases and J dropped 5; count of bases not matched to a gene: 14. CDR3 bases: TGTGCCTATGGGACAGCTGGTGGAGTTGAGACCCAGTACTTC. Translated: CAYGTAGGVETQYF.

The genes are TRBV27 and TRBJ2-7, with D perhaps TRBD1 (5 bases). The CDR3 is made up of 15 amino acids. Germline V lookup: CDR1 MNHEY, CDR2 SMNVEV (reference sequence). V lost 6 bases and J 1 base, leaving 16 bases between the germline ends. CDR3 bases: TGTGCCAGCAGGGCAGGGCTCGCCGGATCCTACGAGCAGTACTTC. This encodes CASRAGLAGSYEQYF.

This clone was counted a single time. In DNA form, the CDR3 reads TGTGCCAGTGCCCCCCGCCGGACTTACCAAGAGACCCAGTACTTC. This gives the protein CASAPRRTYQETQYF. The J gene is TRBJ2-5, the V gene TRBV14; possibly TRBD2 for D (5 bases). Trimming pared 9 bases from V and 0 bases from J, leaving 17 bases between. The CDR3 runs to 15 residues. Germline lookup yields CDR1 SGHDN and CDR2 FVKESK.

The chain couples TRBV7-9 to TRBJ2-2; 7 nucleotides align to TRBD1. The CDR3 consists of 19 residues. The germline V gene encodes CDR1 SEHNR and CDR2 FQNEAQ (reference sequence). Trimming at V came to 6 bases and at J to 4 bases, leaving 20 bases not matched to a gene. Written as DNA, the CDR3 is TGTGCCAGCAGTTCCATTGCGCCTTCAGGGGGAGAGGGCACCGGGGAGCTGTTTTTT. Translated: CASSSIAPSGGEGTGELFF.

The chain combines TRBV10-2 with TRBJ1-2; perhaps TRBD1 as D (5 bases). Germline V gene data show CDR1 as WSHSY and CDR2 as SAAADI. The V end was cut by 10 bases, the J end by 6 bases, with 24 bases between. CDR3 size: 15 residues. Written as DNA, the CDR3 is TGCGCCACCACCCCAGGGACTTACGCCCCCCATGGCTACACCTTC. As protein: CATTPGTYAPHGYTF.

The chain is built from TRBV27 and TRBJ2-5; TRBD1 agrees at 8 bases. The J call may be wrong; the DNA end is better matched by TRBJ2-7. Germline lookup yields CDR1 MNHEY and CDR2 SMNVEV (reference sequence). The CDR3 has 13 residues. CDR3 amino acids: CASRTGAIYEQYF. DNA for the CDR3: TGTGCCAGCAGGACAGGGGCCATCTACGAGCAGTACTTC.

This chain links TRBV4-3 with TRBJ2-5; tentatively, D is TRBD2 (7 bases). The tail of the sequence fits TRBJ2-7 better, so the J call may be wrong. The germline V gene has CDR1 LGHNA and CDR2 YSLEER. There are 16 residues in the CDR3. CDR3 in DNA: TGCGCCAGCAGCCAATTTATTACGGGGGGCAACTACGAGCAGTACTTC. This codes for CASSQFITGGNYEQYF.

V gene TRBV9 combines with J gene TRBJ2-7; 13 bases align to TRBD2. With 3 bases clipped from V and 4 bases from J, the junction kept 4 bases outside the gene matches. CDR1 and CDR2 (germline): SGDLS, YYNGEE. The CDR3 has 15 residues. This CDR3 is CASSGGLAGAYEQYF. Written as DNA, the CDR3 is TGTGCCAGCAGCGGTGGACTAGCGGGGGCTTACGAGCAGTACTTC.

This chain joins TRBV4-3 and TRBJ2-1; 7 bases align to TRBD1. CDR3 length equals 18 residues. Trimming cost V 0 bases and J 5 bases; bases outside gene matches: 13. Germline values: CDR1 LGHNA, CDR2 YSLEER. In nucleotides, the CDR3 is TGCGCCAGCAGCCAAGATGTGGTAGACAGGGATAGGGACAATGAGCAGTTCTTC. It translates to CASSQDVVDRDRDNEQFF.

This clone has just a few counts. The V and J genes are TRBV7-9 and TRBJ2-6; 8 bases line up with TRBD2. The CDR3 runs to 17 residues. Per the germline V gene, CDR1 is SEHNR and CDR2 is FQNEAQ (reference sequence). J gave up 4 bases and V 3 bases, and 8 bases lay outside the gene matches. The CDR3 loop reads CASSFKAGDAGANVLTF. CDR3 DNA sequence: TGTGCCAGCAGCTTCAAAGCGGGAGACGCGGGGGCCAACGTCCTGACTTTC.

This chain links TRBV13 with TRBJ1-5; D gene ambiguous. V was pared by 1 base and J by 9 bases, with 10 bases between. Germline assignment: CDR1 PRHDT and CDR2 FYEKMQ (reference sequence). CDR3 length equals 13 residues. The CDR3 reads CASSLAGSGPQHF. In DNA, the CDR3 is TGTGCCAGCAGCTTAGCGGGGAGCGGGCCCCAGCATTTT.

The J gene is TRBJ2-1, the V gene TRBV9; 10 bases match TRBD1. Germline CDR1 reads SGDLS; CDR2 reads YYNGEE. This CDR3 has 18 residues. With 4 bases clipped from V and 5 bases from J, the junction kept 15 bases outside the gene matches. The CDR3 is CASSPVLQPGQGNNEQFF. CDR3 coding DNA: TGTGCCAGCAGCCCTGTGCTTCAACCGGGACAGGGGAACAATGAGCAGTTCTTC.

J is TRBJ2-7 and V is TRBV28; a weak D match, TRBD1 (5 bases). The CDR3 covers 13 residues. Deletions cut 7 bases from V and 2 bases from J, with 12 bases between. Per the germline V gene, CDR1 is MDHEN and CDR2 is SYDVKM. CDR3 in DNA: TGTGCCAGCACCCAGGGAATGACCTACGAGCAGTACTTC. It is translated as CASTQGMTYEQYF.